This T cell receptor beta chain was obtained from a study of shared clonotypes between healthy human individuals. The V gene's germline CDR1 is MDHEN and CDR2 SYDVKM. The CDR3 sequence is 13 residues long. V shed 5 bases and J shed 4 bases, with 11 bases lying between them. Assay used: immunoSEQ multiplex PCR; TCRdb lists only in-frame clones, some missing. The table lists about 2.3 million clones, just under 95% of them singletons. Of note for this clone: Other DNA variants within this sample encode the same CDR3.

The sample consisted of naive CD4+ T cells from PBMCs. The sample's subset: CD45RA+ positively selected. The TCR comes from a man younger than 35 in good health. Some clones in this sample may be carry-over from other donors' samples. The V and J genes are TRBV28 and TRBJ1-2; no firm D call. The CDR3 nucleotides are TGTGCCAGCAGTCTGATTGGCAGCTATGGCTACACCTTC. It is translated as CASSLIGSYGYTF.